This note documents a single TCR beta chain sequence. This record comes from a study of blood T cell repertoires in COVID-19. At the level of the study: In each case, the material was cDNA or gDNA derived from T cells, B-cell-depleted T cells, or PBMCs.

Some clones are missing from TCRdb's copy, which holds only in-frame ones; the method was immunoSEQ multiplex PCR. Of some 150,000 clones listed, 89% are singletons. The V and J ends lost 6 bases and 5 bases, in that order; junction bases with no gene match: 21. The CDR3 runs 18 residues. Germline values: CDR1 LGHDT, CDR2 YNNKEL (reference sequence). Participants, about 18 to 95 years old, spanned approximately 25 US areas. The study assigned cohorts using participant-reported clinical history. Specimen: PBMCs or T cells enriched from blood (not recorded which). J is TRBJ1-1 and V is TRBV3-1 (or the pseudogene TRBV3-2); 7 nucleotides agree with TRBD1. The receptor's source is a woman younger than 30 who had recovered from COVID-19. CDR3 residues: CASRNLFRTGRSRTEAFF. The DNA for the CDR3 is TGTGCCAGCAGAAATCTATTTAGGACAGGCCGGAGTAGGACTGAAGCTTTCTTT.